Below, 8 T cell receptor beta chains from the same sample are listed, as sequenced in a study of OX40 agonist ivuxolimab in advanced cancers. Sequenced by immunoSEQ multiplex PCR; TCRdb stores in-frame clones only, minus some. The data hold some 61,000 clones, with roughly four fifths observed a single time. The sequenced sample was CD4+ or CD8+ T cells sorted from blood, obtained in a trial of the OX40 agonist ivuxolimab. The receptors come from an adult with an advanced solid tumor such as melanoma, head and neck, liver or kidney cancer.

The chain uses TRBV9 and TRBJ2-1; TRBD1 matches 9 bases. The trim removed 3 bases at V and 9 bases at J, leaving 4 bases unmatched. Germline V gene sequence: CDR1 SGDLS, CDR2 YYNGEE. This CDR3 has 13 residues. CDR3 in amino acids: CASSAGTGSEQFF. DNA of the CDR3: TGTGCCAGCAGCGCCGGGACAGGGAGTGAGCAGTTCTTC.

The chain uses TRBV10-3 and TRBJ2-1, with 9 bases identical to TRBD1. The germline CDR1 and CDR2 sequences are ENHRY and SYGVKD. The CDR3 has 13 residues. Trimming cost V 9 bases and J 7 bases; bases outside gene matches: 7. In DNA, the CDR3 is TGTGCCATTGGTATGACAGGGGGGAATGAGCAGTTCTTC. Translation gives CAIGMTGGNEQFF.

The genes are TRBV29-1 and TRBJ2-7; 8 bases fit TRBD2. The germline V gene encodes CDR1 SQVTM and CDR2 ANQGSEA. The ends lost 1 base at V and 2 bases at J; junction bases unmatched: 4. CDR3 length equals 14 residues. Here the CDR3 reads CSVEVDGGAYEQYF. In nucleotides, the CDR3 is TGCAGCGTTGAAGTTGACGGGGGGGCCTACGAGCAGTACTTC.

This rearrangement joins TRBV6-1 to TRBJ1-5, with unresolved D. This CDR3 comprises 15 residues. Trimming took 4 bases from V and 1 from J, leaving 11 bases between them. Germline V CDR1 and CDR2: MNHNS, SASEGT. The CDR3 region has the DNA TGTGCCAGCAGTGGGAACAGCTTCAGCAATCAGCCCCAGCATTTT. Encoded protein: CASSGNSFSNQPQHF.

The gene calls are TRBV11-2 and TRBJ1-5, with 7 bases that match TRBD1. The V gene's germline CDR1 is SGHAT and CDR2 FQNNGV. Unmatched junction bases numbered 6, after V lost 5 bases and J lost 2 bases. CDR3 length equals 15 residues. The CDR3 nucleotides are TGTGCCAGCAGCACCACAGGGGCCCGCAATCAGCCCCAGCATTTT. This encodes CASSTTGARNQPQHF.

The rearrangement links TRBV6-5 to TRBJ2-7, with D uncertain. This CDR3 is built from 14 residues. CDR1 MNHEY and CDR2 SVGAGI come from the germline V gene. The V and J ends lost 0 bases and 1 base respectively, with 7 bases between them. CDR3 DNA sequence: TGTGCCAGCAGTTACTCTGGCGCGTCCTACGAGCAGTACTTC. Protein sequence: CASSYSGASYEQYF.

The CDR3 bases are TGTGCCAGCAGCGTTGGGACTAGCGGCTCCTACGAGCAGTACTTC. Translated, it gives CASSVGTSGSYEQYF. J is TRBJ2-7 and V is TRBV5-4, with TRBD2 matching 11 bases. The length of the CDR3 is 15 residues. The ends lost 4 bases at V and 0 bases at J; junction bases unmatched: 3. Germline loops: CDR1 SGHNT, CDR2 YYREEE (reference sequence).

Only one count was recorded for this clone. V gene TRBV5-5 combines with J gene TRBJ1-3; possible D gene TRBD1, 6 bases. The CDR3 runs 15 residues. Trimming pared 4 bases from V and 0 bases from J, leaving 11 bases between. Germline loops: CDR1 SGHKS, CDR2 YYEKEE (reference sequence). The CDR3 DNA reads TGTGCCAGCAGCCGAACAGGGATCTCTGGAAACACCATATATTTT. Its protein product is CASSRTGISGNTIYF.